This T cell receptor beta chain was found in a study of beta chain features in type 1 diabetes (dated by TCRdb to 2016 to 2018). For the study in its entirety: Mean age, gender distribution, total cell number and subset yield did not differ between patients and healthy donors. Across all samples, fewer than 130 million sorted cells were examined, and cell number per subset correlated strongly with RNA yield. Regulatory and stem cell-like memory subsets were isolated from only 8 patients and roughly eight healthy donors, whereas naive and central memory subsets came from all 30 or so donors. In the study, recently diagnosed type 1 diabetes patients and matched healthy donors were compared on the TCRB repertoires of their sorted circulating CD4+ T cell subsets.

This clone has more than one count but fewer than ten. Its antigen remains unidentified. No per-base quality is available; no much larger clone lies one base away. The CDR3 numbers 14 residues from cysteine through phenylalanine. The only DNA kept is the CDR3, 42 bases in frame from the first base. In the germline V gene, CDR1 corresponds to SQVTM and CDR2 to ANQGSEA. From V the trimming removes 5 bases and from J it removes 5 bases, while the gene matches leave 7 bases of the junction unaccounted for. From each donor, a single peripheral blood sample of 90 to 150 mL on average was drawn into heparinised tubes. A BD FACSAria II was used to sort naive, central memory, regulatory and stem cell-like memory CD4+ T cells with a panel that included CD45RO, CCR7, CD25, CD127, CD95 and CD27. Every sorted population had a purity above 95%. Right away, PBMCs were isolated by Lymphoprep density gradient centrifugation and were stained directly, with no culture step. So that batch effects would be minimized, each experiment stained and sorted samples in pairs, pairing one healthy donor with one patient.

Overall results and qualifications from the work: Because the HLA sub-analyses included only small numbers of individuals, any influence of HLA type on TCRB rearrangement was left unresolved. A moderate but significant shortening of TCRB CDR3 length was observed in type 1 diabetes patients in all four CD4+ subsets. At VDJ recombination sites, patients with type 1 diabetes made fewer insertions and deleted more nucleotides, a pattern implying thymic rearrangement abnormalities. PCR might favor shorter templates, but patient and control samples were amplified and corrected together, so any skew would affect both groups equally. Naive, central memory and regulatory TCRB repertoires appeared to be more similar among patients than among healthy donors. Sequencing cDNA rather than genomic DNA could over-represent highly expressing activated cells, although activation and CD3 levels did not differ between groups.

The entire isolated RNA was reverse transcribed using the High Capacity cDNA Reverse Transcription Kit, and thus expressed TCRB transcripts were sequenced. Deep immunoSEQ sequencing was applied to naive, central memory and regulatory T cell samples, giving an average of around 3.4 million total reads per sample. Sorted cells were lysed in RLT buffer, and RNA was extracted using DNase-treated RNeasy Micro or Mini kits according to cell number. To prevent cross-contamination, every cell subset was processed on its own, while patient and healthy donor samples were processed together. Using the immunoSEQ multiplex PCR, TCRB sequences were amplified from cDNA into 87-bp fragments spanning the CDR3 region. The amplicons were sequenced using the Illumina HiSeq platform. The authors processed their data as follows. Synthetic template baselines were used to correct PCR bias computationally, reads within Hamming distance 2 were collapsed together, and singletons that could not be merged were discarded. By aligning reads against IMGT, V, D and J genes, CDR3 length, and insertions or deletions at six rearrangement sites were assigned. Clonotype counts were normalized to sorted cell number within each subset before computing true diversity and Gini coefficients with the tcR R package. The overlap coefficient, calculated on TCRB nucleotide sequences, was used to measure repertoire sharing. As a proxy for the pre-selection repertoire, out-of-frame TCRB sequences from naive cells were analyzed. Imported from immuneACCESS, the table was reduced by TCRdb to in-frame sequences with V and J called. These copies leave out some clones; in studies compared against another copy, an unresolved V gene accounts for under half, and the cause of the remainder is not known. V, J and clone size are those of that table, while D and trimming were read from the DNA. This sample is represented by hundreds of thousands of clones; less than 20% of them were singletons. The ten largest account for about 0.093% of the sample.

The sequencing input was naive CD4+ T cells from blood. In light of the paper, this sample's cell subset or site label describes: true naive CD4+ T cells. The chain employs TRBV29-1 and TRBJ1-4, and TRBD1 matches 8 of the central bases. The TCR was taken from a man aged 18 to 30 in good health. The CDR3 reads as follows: CSVSGQGKNEKLFF. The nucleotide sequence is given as TGCAGCGTTTCCGGACAGGGAAAGAATGAAAAACTGTTTTTT.